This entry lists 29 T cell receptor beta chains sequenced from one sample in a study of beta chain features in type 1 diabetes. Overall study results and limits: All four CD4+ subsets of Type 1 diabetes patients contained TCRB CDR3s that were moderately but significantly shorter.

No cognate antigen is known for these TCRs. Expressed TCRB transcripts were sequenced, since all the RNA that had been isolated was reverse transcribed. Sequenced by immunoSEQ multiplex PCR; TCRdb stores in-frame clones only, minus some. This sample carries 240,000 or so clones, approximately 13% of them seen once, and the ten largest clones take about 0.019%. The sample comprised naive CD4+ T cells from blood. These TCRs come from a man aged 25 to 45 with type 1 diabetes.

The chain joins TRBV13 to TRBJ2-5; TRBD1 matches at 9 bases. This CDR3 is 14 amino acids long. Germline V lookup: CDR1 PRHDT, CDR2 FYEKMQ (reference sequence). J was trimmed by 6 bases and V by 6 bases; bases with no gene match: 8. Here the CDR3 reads CASRRTGDRKTQYF. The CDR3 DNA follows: TGTGCCAGCAGGAGGACAGGGGATAGGAAGACCCAGTACTTC.

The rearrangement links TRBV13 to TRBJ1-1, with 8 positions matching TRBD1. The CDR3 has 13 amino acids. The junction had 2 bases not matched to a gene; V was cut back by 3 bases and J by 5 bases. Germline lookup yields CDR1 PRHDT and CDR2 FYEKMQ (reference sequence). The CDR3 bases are TGTGCCAGCAGCTTGGACAGGGATACTGAAGCTTTCTTT. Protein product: CASSLDRDTEAFF.

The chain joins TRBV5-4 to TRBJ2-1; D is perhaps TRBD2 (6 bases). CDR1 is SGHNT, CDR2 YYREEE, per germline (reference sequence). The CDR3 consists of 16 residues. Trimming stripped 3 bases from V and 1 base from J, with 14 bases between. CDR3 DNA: TGTGCCAGCAGCTCTACTAGCCCCATTTCCTACAATGAGCAGTTCTTC. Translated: CASSSTSPISYNEQFF.

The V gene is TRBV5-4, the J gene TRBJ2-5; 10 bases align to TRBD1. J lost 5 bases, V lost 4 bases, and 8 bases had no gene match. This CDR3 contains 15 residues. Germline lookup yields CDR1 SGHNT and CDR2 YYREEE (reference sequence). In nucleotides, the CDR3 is TGTGCCAGCAGCACTCGACAGGGGGCTTGGGAGACCCAGTACTTC. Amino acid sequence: CASSTRQGAWETQYF.

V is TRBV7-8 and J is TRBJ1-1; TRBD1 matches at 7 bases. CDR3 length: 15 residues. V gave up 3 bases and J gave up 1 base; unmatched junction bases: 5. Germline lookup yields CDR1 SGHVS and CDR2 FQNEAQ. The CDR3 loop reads CASSFDRVGNTEAFF. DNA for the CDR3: TGTGCCAGCAGCTTCGACAGGGTAGGGAACACTGAAGCTTTCTTT.

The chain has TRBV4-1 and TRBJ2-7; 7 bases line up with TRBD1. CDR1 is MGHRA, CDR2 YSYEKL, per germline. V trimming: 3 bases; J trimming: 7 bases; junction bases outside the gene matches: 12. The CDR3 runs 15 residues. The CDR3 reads CASSHPGQKTPEQYF. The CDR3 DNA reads TGCGCCAGCAGCCACCCGGGACAGAAGACTCCGGAGCAGTACTTC.

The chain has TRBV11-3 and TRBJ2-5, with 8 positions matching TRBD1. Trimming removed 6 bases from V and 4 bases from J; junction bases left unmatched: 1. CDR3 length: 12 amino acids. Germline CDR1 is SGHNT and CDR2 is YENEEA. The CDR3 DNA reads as TGTGCCAGCAGGGACAGGGTAGAGACCCAGTACTTC. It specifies CASRDRVETQYF.

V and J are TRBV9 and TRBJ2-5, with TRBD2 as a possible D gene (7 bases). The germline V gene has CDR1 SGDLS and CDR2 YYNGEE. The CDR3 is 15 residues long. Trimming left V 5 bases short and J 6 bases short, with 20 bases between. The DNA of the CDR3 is TGTGCCAGCAGTGCAGGAGGGGGGGCAGCGAAGACCCAGTACTTC. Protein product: CASSAGGGAAKTQYF.

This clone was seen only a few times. The CDR3 DNA is TGTGCCGCCACCGGGGTGCTAAACTCTGGAAACACCATATATTTT. It encodes CAATGVLNSGNTIYF. V and J are TRBV30 and TRBJ1-3, with D unresolved. The V end lost 8 bases, the J end lost 0 bases, and 17 bases lay between the germline ends. Germline loops: CDR1 GTSNPN, CDR2 SVGIG (reference sequence). The CDR3 spans 15 residues.

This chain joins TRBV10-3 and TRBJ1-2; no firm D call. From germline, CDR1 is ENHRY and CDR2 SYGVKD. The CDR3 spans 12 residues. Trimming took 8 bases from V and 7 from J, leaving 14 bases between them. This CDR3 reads CAIGKGGFGYTF. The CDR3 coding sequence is TGTGCCATCGGGAAAGGAGGTTTTGGCTACACCTTC.

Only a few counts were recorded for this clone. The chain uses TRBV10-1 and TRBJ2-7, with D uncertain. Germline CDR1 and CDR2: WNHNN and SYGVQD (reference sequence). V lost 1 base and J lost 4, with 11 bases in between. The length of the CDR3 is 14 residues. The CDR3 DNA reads TGCGCCAGCAGTGAGTATGTGGCCCCTTACGAGCAGTACTTC. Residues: CASSEYVAPYEQYF.

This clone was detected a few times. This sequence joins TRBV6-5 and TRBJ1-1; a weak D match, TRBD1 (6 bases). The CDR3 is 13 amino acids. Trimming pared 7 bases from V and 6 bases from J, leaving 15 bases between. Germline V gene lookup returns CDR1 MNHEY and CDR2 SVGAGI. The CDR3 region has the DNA TGTGCCAGCACCCCCCCGGGGGGCCCTGAAGCTTTCTTT. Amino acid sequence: CASTPPGGPEAFF.

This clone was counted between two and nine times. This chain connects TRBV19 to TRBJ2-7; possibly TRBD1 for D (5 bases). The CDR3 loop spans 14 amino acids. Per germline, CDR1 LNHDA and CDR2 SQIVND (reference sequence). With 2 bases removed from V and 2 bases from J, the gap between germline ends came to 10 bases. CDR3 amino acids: CASSITGRAYEQYF. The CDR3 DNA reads TGTGCCAGTAGTATAACCGGCAGGGCCTACGAGCAGTACTTC.

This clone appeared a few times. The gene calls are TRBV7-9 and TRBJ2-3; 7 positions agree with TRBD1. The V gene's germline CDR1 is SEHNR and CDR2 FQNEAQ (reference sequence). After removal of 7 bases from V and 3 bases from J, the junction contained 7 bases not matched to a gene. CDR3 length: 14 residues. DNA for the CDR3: TGTGCCAGCACCCAGGGGGTACGAACAGATACGCAGTATTTT. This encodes CASTQGVRTDTQYF.

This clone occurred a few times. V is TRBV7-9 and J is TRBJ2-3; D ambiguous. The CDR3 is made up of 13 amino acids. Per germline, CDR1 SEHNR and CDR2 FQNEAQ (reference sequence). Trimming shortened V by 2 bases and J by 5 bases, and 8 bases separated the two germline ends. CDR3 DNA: TGTGCCAGCAGCTTATTCCCGGGAGATACGCAGTATTTT. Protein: CASSLFPGDTQYF.

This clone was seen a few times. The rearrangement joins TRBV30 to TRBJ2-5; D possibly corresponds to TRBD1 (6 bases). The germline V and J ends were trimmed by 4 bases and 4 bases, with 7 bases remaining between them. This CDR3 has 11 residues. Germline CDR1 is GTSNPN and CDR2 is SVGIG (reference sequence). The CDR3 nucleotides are TGTGCCTGGACAGGGGTAGAGACCCAGTACTTC. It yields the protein CAWTGVETQYF.

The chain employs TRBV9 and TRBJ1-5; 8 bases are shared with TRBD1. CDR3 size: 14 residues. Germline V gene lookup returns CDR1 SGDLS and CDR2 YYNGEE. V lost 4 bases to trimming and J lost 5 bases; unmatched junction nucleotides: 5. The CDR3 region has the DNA TGTGCCAGCAGCTCCGGGACAGGCTATCAGCCCCAGCATTTT. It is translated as CASSSGTGYQPQHF.

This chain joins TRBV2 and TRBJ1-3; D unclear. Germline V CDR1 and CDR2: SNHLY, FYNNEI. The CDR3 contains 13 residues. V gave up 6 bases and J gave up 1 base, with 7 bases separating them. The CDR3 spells CASRGGSGNTIYF. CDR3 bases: TGTGCCAGCAGGGGCGGGTCTGGAAACACCATATATTTT.

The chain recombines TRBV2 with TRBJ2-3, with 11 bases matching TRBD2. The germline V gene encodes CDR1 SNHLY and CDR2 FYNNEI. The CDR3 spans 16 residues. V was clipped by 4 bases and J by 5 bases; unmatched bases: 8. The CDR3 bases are TGTGCCAGCAGTGCGGAGACTAGCGGGATTGGAGATACGCAGTATTTT. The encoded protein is CASSAETSGIGDTQYF.

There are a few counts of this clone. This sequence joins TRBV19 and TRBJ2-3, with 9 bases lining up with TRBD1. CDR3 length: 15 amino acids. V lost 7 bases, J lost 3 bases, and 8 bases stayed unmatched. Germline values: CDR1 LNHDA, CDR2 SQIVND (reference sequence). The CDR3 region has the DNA TGTGCCAGTACCCTCCGGGACAGGGAAACAGATACGCAGTATTTT. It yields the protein CASTLRDRETDTQYF.

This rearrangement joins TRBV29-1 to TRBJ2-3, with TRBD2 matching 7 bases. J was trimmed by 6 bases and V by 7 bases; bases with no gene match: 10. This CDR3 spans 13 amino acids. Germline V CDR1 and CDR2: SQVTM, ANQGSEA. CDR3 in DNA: TGCAGCGACCTCCGGGACGGGGGGGATACGCAGTATTTT. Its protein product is CSDLRDGGDTQYF.

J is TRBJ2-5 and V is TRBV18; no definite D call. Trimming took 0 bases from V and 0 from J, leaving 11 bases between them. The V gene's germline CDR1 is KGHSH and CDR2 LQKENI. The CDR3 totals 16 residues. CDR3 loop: CASSPPSIWYQETQYF. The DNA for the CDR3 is TGTGCCAGCTCACCACCGAGTATCTGGTACCAAGAGACCCAGTACTTC.

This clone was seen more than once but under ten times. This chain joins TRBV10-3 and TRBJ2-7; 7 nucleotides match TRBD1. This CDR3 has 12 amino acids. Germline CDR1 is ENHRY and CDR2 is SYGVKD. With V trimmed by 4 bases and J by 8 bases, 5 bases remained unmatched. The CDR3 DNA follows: TGTGCCATCAGTGGGGACAGTCTGAAGCAGTACTTC. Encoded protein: CAISGDSLKQYF.

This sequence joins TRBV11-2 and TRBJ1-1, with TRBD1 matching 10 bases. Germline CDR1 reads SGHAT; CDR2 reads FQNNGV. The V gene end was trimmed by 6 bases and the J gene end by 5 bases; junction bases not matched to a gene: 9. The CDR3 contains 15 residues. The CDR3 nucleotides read TGTGCCAGCAGGGCCGGGACAGGGGTTCCTACTGAAGCTTTCTTT. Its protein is CASRAGTGVPTEAFF.

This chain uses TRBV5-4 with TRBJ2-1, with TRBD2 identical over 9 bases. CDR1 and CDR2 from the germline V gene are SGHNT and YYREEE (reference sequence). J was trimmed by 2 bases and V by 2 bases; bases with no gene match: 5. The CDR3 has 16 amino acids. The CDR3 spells CASSFGGGRAYNEQFF. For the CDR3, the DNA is TGTGCCAGCAGCTTCGGGGGCGGGAGGGCCTACAATGAGCAGTTCTTC.

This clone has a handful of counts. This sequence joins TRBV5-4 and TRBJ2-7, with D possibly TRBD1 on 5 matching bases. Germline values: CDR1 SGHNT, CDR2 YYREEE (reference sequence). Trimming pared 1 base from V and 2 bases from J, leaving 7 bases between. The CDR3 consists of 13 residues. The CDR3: CASSLQGTYEQYF. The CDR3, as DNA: TGTGCCAGCAGCTTGCAGGGAACCTACGAGCAGTACTTC.

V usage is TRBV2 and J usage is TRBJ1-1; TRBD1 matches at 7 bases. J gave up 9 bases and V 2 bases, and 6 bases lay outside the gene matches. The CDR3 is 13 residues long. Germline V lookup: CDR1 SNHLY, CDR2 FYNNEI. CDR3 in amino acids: CASSESQDRKAFF. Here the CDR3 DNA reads TGTGCCAGCAGTGAATCCCAGGACAGGAAAGCTTTCTTT.

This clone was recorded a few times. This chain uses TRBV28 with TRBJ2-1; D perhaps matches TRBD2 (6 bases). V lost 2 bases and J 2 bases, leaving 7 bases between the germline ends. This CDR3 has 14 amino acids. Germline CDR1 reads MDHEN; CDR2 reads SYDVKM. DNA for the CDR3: TGTGCCAGCAGTTTAGGAGGGACCTACAATGAGCAGTTCTTC. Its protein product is CASSLGGTYNEQFF.

The CDR3 DNA is TGCGCCAGCAGCCCCGGACAGGGCGCCTTCGGCGGGGAGCTGTTTTTT. It translates to CASSPGQGAFGGELFF. V and J are TRBV5-1 and TRBJ2-2; TRBD1 matches at 8 bases. Germline V gene sequence: CDR1 SGHRS, CDR2 YFSETQ. The ends lost 4 bases at V and 7 bases at J; junction bases unmatched: 12. This CDR3 has 16 amino acids. The complete variable domain, with remaining parts taken from reference TRBV5-1 and TRBJ2-2, reads KAGVTQTPRYLIKTRGQQVTLSCSPISGHRSVSWYQQTPGQGLQFLFEYFSETQRNKGNFPGRFSGRQFSNSRSEMNVSTLELGDSALYLCASSPGQGAFGGELFFGEGSRLTVL.